This T cell receptor beta chain was identified during a study of blood T cells in healthy people across ages. Study at large: Template switching caught about one barcoded beta molecule for each two T cells. The study, taken as a whole, reports: The study found more naive CD4+ cells and higher diversity in long-lived than aged donors.

The use of a sample-barcoded 5' primer and a J-beta primer mix characterized a second PCR of roughly 6 to 11 cycles. MiXCR was run by TCRdb on the 5' RACE reads, yielding one entry per CDR3 protein. The sample carries 1.4 million to 1.5 million distinct CDR3 sequences, around 42% recorded once. Germline V gene data show CDR1 as SQVTM and CDR2 as ANQGSEA. CDR3 length: 18 residues. Details on this clonotype: Its specificity is unknown.

Sequencing was carried out using blood. This receptor was obtained from a woman under 30 in good health. This chain uses TRBV29-1 with TRBJ2-1, with 10 bases matching TRBD2. The better agreement between TRBJ2-7 and the DNA end casts doubt on the J call. This chain's CDR3 is CSVEGLANVRSSYNEQYF. Here the CDR3 DNA reads TGCAGCGTGGAGGGACTAGCGAACGTGCGGAGCTCCTACAATGAGCAGTACTTC.